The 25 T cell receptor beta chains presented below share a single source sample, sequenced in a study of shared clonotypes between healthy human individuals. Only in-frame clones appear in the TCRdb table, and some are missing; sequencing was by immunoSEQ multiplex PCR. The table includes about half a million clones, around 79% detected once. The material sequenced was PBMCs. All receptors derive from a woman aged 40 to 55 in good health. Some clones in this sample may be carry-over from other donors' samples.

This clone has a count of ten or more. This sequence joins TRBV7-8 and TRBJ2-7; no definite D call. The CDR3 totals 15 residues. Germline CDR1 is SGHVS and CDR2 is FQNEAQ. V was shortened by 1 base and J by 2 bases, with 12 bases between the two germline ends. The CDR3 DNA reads TGTGCCAGCAGCTTAGAATCAGGAGAGGCCTACGAGCAGTACTTC. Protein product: CASSLESGEAYEQYF.

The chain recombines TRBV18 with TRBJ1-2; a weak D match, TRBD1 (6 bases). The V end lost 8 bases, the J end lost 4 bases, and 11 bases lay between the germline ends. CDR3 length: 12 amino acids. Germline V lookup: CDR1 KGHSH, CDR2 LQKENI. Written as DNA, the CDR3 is TGTGCCAGCGCCGGGACACCCTATGGCTACACCTTC. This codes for CASAGTPYGYTF.

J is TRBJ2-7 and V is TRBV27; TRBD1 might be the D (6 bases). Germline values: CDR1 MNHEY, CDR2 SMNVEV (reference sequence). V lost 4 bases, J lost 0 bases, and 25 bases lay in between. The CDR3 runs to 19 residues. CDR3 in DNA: TGTGCCAGCAGTTCGCGAAAACCACAGGGTGAGGCCCCCTCCTACGAGCAGTACTTC. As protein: CASSSRKPQGEAPSYEQYF.

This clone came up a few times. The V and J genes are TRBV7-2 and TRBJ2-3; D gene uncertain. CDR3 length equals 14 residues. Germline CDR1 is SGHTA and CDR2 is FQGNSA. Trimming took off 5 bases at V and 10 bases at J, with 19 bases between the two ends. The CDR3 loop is CASSPSGSILAQYF. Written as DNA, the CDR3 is TGTGCCAGCAGCCCCTCCGGGTCGATTCTGGCGCAGTATTTT.

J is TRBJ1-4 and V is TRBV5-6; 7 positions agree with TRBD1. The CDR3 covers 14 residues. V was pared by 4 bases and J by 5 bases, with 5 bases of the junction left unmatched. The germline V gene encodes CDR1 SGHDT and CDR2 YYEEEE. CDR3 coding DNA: TGTGCCAGCAGCCGGGACAGCTTAAATGAAAAACTGTTTTTT. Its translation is CASSRDSLNEKLFF.

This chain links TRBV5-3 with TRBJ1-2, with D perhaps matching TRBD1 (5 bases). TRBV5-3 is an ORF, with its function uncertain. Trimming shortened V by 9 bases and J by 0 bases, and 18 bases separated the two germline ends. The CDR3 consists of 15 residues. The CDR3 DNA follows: TGTGCCACCCGAAGACAGTCGCGGGCTAACTATGGCTACACCTTC. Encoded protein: CATRRQSRANYGYTF.

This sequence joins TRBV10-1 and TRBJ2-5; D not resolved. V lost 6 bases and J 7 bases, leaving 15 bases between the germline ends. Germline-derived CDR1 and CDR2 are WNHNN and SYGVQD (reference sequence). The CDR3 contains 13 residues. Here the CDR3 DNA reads TGCGCCAGCAGCCCTGGACCGTCGGGGACCCAGTACTTC. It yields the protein CASSPGPSGTQYF.

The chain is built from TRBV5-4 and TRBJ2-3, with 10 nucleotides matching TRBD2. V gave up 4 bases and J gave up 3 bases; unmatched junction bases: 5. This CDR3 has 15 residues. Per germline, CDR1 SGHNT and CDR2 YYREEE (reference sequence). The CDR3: CASSLRTSGTDTQYF. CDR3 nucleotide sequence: TGTGCCAGCAGCCTCCGGACTAGCGGTACAGATACGCAGTATTTT.

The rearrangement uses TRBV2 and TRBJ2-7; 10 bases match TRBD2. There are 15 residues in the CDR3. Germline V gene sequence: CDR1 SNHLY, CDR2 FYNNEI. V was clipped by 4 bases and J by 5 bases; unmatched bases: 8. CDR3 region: CASSGDSGRADEQYF. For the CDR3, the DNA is TGTGCCAGCAGTGGTGACAGCGGGAGGGCCGACGAGCAGTACTTC.

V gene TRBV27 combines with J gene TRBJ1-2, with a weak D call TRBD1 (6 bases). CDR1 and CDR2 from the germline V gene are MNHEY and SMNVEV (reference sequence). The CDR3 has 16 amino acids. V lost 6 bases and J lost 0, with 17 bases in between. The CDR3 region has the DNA TGTGCCAGCAGCCCATGGGGGGCGGAGGCTAACTATGGCTACACCTTC. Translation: CASSPWGAEANYGYTF.

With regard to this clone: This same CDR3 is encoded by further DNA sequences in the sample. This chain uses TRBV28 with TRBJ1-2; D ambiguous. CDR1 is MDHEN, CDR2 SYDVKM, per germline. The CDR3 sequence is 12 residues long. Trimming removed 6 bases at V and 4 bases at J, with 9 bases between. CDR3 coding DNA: TGTGCCAGCAGCTCTCGTGGCTATGGCTACACCTTC. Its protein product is CASSSRGYGYTF.

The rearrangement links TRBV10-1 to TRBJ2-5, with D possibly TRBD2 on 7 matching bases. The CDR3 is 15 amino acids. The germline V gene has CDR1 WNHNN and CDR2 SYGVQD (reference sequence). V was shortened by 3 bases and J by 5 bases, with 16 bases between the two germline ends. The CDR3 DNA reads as TGCGCCAGCAGTGATTCGGGGGGCGCGGAGGAGACCCAGTACTTC. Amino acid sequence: CASSDSGGAEETQYF.

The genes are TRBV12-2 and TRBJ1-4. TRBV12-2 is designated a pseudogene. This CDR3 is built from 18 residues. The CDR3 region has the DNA TGTGCAAGTCGCTTATGCTCAGAGGGTATTAGTCGTGATGAAAAACTGTTTTTT. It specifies CASRLCSEGISRDEKLFF.

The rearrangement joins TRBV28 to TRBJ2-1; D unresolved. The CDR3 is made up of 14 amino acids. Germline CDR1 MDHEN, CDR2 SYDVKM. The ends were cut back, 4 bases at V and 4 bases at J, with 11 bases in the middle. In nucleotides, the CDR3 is TGTGCCAGCAGTTACCCGGCCGTATACAATGAGCAGTTCTTC. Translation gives CASSYPAVYNEQFF.

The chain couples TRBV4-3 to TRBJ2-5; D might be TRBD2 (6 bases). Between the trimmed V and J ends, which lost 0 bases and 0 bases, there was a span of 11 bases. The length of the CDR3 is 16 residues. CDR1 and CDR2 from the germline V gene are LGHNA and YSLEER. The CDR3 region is CASSQEWLANQETQYF. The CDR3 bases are TGCGCCAGCAGCCAAGAGTGGCTAGCGAACCAAGAGACCCAGTACTTC.

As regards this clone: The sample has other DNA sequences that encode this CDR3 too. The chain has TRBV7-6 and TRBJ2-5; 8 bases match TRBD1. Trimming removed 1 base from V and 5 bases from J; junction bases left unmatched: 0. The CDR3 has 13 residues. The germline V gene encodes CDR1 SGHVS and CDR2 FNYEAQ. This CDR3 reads CASSLDRGETQYF. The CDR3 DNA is TGTGCCAGCAGCTTAGACAGGGGGGAGACCCAGTACTTC.

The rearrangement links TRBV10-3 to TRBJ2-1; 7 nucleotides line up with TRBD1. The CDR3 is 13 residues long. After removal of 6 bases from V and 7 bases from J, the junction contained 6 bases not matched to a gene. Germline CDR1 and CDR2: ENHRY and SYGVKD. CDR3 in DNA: TGTGCCATCAGAAATGACAGGGTGAATGAGCAGTTCTTC. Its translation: CAIRNDRVNEQFF.

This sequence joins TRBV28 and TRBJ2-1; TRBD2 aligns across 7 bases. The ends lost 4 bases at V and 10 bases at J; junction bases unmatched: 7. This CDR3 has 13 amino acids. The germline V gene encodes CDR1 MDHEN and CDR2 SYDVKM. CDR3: CASSSGGLAEQFF. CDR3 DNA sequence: TGTGCCAGCAGTTCGGGAGGACTTGCGGAGCAGTTCTTC.

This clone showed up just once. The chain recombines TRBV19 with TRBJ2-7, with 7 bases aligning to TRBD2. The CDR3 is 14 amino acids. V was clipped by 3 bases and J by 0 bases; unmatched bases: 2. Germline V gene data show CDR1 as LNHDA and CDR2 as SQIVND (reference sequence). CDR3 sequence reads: CASSIGGSSYEQYF. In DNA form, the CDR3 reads TGTGCCAGTAGTATCGGCGGGAGCTCCTACGAGCAGTACTTC.

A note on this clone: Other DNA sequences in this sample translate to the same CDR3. CDR3 DNA: TGTGCCAGCAGCGTCGGACAGATCCAAGAGACCCAGTACTTC. It encodes CASSVGQIQETQYF. V usage is TRBV9 and J usage is TRBJ2-5; tentatively, D is TRBD1 (6 bases). Per the germline V gene, CDR1 is SGDLS and CDR2 is YYNGEE. Trimming stripped 2 bases from V and 1 base from J, with 9 bases between. CDR3 length equals 14 residues.

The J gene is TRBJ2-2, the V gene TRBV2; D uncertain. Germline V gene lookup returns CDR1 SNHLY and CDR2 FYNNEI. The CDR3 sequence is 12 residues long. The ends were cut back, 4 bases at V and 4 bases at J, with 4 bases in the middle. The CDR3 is CASSVGTGELFF. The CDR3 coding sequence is TGTGCCAGCAGTGTCGGCACCGGGGAGCTGTTTTTT.

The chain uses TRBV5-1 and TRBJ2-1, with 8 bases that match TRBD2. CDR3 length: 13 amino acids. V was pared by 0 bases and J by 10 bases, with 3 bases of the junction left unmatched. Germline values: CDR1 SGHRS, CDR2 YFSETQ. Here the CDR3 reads CASSLGGRNEQFF. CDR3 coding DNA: TGCGCCAGCAGCTTGGGCGGGAGGAACGAGCAGTTCTTC.

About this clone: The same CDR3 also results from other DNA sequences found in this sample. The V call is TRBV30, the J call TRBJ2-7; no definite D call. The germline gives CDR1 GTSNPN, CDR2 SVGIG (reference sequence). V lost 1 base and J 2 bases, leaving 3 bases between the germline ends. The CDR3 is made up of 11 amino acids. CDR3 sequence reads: CAWSGPYEQYF. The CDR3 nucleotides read TGTGCCTGGAGTGGTCCCTACGAGCAGTACTTC.

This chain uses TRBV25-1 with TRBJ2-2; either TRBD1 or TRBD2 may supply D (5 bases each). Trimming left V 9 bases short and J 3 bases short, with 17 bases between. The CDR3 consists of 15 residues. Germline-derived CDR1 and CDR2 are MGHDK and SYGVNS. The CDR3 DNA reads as TGTGCCAGTTCCCCGGGACGGCGGCACACCGGGGAGCTGTTTTTT. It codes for CASSPGRRHTGELFF.

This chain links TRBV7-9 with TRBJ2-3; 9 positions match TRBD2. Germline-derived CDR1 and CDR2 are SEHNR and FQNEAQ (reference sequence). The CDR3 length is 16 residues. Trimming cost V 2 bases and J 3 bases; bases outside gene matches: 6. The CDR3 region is CASSLKLAGSTDTQYF. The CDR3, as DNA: TGTGCCAGCAGCTTAAAACTAGCGGGTAGTACAGATACGCAGTATTTT.